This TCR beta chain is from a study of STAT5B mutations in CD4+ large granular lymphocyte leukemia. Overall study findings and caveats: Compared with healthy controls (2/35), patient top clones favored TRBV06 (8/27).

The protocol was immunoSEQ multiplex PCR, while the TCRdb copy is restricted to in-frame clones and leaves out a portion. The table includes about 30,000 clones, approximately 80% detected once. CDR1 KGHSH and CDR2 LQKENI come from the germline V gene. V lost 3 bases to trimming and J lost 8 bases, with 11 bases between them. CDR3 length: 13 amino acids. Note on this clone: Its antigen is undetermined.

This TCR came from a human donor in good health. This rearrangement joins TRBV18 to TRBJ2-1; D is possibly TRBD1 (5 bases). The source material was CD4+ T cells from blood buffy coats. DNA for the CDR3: TGTGCCAGCTCACCCAGGGTAGGGGATGAGCAGTTCTTC. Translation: CASSPRVGDEQFF.